These 12 T cell receptor beta chains came from one sample sequenced in a study of T-cell reconstitution after alpha-beta-depleted transplantation in children. The TCRbeta library incorporated unique molecular identifiers. TCRdb analysed the PCR reads with MiXCR anew, one entry per CDR3 protein. The table lists about 1,000,000 distinct CDR3 sequences, about 29% of them singletons, with over 25% in the top ten. Sequenced material: PBMCs, mostly from graft donor cells, taken 360 days after TCRalphabeta/CD19-depleted stem cell transplant. The receptor source for this set is a boy under two years old who had a stem cell transplant for SCID, so the T cells may come from the graft donor.

This clonotype was observed a handful of times. The chain uses TRBV4-3 and TRBJ2-3; 8 bases agree with TRBD2. CDR3 length: 15 residues. J gave up 2 bases and V 2 bases, and 3 bases lay outside the gene matches. Germline V CDR1 and CDR2: LGHNA, YSLEER. The CDR3 spells CASSQIAGFTDTQYF. The CDR3 DNA is TGCGCCAGCAGCCAAATAGCGGGGTTCACAGATACGCAGTATTTT.

CDR3 loop: CASSLAAGFQETQYF. The CDR3 DNA reads as TGTGCCAGCAGCTTAGCGGCAGGGTTTCAAGAGACCCAGTACTTC. This chain joins TRBV7-8 and TRBJ2-5, with D possibly TRBD1 on 5 matching bases. V was cut by 0 bases and J by 2 bases, with 10 bases left in between. CDR3 length: 15 amino acids. Germline lookup yields CDR1 SGHVS and CDR2 FQNEAQ.

This clonotype was counted only a few times. The genes are TRBV6-5 and TRBJ2-7; D may match TRBD1 or TRBD2 (5 bases each). The CDR3 is made up of 14 amino acids. Germline V gene data show CDR1 as MNHEY and CDR2 as SVGAGI. V lost 0 bases to trimming and J lost 5 bases, with 11 bases between them. CDR3 region: CASSYSGVRHEQYF. In DNA form, the CDR3 reads TGTGCCAGCAGTTACTCGGGGGTGAGGCACGAGCAGTACTTC.

CDR3 loop: CSARAAGTLYNEQFF. CDR3 in DNA: TGCAGTGCTAGGGCGGCGGGGACGCTTTACAATGAGCAGTTCTTC. The chain couples TRBV20-1 to TRBJ2-1; TRBD2 might be the D (6 bases). Trimming took 3 bases from V and 4 from J, leaving 16 bases between them. Germline V gene data show CDR1 as DFQATT and CDR2 as SNEGSKA (reference sequence). This CDR3 contains 15 residues.

The DNA for the CDR3 is TGCGCCAGCAGCTTGTCTTCGTTGACCGAGCAGTACTTC. This translates into CASSLSSLTEQYF. The rearrangement joins TRBV5-1 to TRBJ2-7; D remains unclear. The V gene's germline CDR1 is SGHRS and CDR2 YFSETQ. There are 13 residues in the CDR3. Deletions cut 1 base from V and 6 bases from J, with 11 bases between. Full variable domain (outside the CDR3, taken from reference TRBV5-1 and TRBJ2-7): KAGVTQTPRYLIKTRGQQVTLSCSPISGHRSVSWYQQTPGQGLQFLFEYFSETQRNKGNFPGRFSGRQFSNSRSEMNVSTLELGDSALYLCASSLSSLTEQYFGPGTRLTVT.

The V call is TRBV6-5, the J call TRBJ2-5, with D uncertain. From germline, CDR1 is MNHEY and CDR2 SVGAGI. The CDR3 runs to 14 residues. The germline V and J ends were trimmed by 5 bases and 4 bases, with 14 bases remaining between them. The DNA of the CDR3 is TGTGCCAGCAGTAACCCAGCCCAGCGAGAGACCCAGTACTTC. Translation: CASSNPAQRETQYF.

The J gene is TRBJ2-3, the V gene TRBV11-2, with 8 bases lining up with TRBD1. Germline loops: CDR1 SGHAT, CDR2 FQNNGV. The CDR3 has 18 residues. V lost 1 base and J lost 0; bases outside the gene matches: 9. The CDR3 region is CASSLVRAGGSSTDTQYF. Here the CDR3 DNA reads TGTGCCAGCAGCTTAGTAAGAGCAGGGGGCTCCAGCACAGATACGCAGTATTTT.

The V and J genes are TRBV28 and TRBJ1-3; D is undetermined. The CDR3 loop spans 14 amino acids. Trimming shortened V by 6 bases and J by 0 bases, and 9 bases separated the two germline ends. The germline gives CDR1 MDHEN, CDR2 SYDVKM. The CDR3 coding sequence is TGTGCCAGCAGCTCGACCTTCTCTGGAAACACCATATATTTT. Its translation is CASSSTFSGNTIYF.

This chain joins TRBV29-1 and TRBJ2-2, with a tentative D call TRBD1 (6 bases). Germline V gene data show CDR1 as SQVTM and CDR2 as ANQGSEA. The CDR3 is 14 residues long. The ends were cut back, 2 bases at V and 2 bases at J, with 9 bases in the middle. CDR3 residues: CSVETGFNTGELFF. Written as DNA, the CDR3 is TGCAGCGTTGAAACAGGGTTCAACACCGGGGAGCTGTTTTTT.

This rearrangement joins TRBV7-2 to TRBJ2-7; D is unresolved. This CDR3 spans 14 amino acids. Trimming took off 0 bases at V and 5 bases at J, with 11 bases between the two ends. The germline V gene encodes CDR1 SGHTA and CDR2 FQGNSA. The CDR3 DNA reads as TGTGCCAGCAGCTTAGCGAGAAGGTTCCACGAGCAGTACTTC. It codes for CASSLARRFHEQYF.

The chain recombines TRBV20-1 with TRBJ1-1; no reliable D call. Germline V CDR1 and CDR2: DFQATT, SNEGSKA (reference sequence). The CDR3 runs 13 residues. V was trimmed by 0 bases and J by 0 bases, leaving 5 bases between them. The CDR3: CSARDLLNTEAFF. The CDR3 coding sequence is TGCAGTGCTAGAGATTTGCTGAACACTGAAGCTTTCTTT.

This clonotype was seen a few times. The chain joins TRBV4-1 to TRBJ2-7; D may be TRBD2 (6 bases). This CDR3 spans 14 amino acids. Trimming stripped 4 bases from V and 0 bases from J, with 10 bases between. Per the germline V gene, CDR1 is MGHRA and CDR2 is YSYEKL. The CDR3 DNA reads TGCGCCAGCAGCCGTTCGCGGGACTCCTACGAGCAGTACTTC. This sequence encodes CASSRSRDSYEQYF.